The rows below give T cell receptor beta chains drawn from one sample of a study of blood T cell repertoires in COVID-19. Some clones are missing from TCRdb's copy, which holds only in-frame ones; the method was immunoSEQ multiplex PCR. Among 120,000 or so clones listed, more than 75% were seen once. Specimen: peripheral blood. Receptors were obtained from a woman aged 55-70 years with acute or convalescent COVID-19. The conserved cysteine and the conserved F or W are not part of the CDR3 here. The order of the fields is clone size, V gene, J gene, CDR3 protein. The size of a clone is reported for some rows only, either as once, few or many, or as a class for expanded clones.

clone size: .; V gene: TRBV5-4; J gene: TRBJ2-2; CDR3 protein: ASSSNLGAGELF
clone size: few; V gene: TRBV18; J gene: TRBJ1-1; CDR3 protein: ASSPGGVATEAF
clone size: .; V gene: TRBV7-8; J gene: TRBJ2-1; CDR3 protein: ASSLVQNEQF
clone size: .; V gene: TRBV19; J gene: TRBJ2-3; CDR3 protein: ASSVTGAYTDTQY
clone size: .; V gene: TRBV3-1/TRBV3-2; J gene: TRBJ2-5; CDR3 protein: ASTGTEGAQY
clone size: .; V gene: TRBV5-1; J gene: TRBJ2-1; CDR3 protein: ASSLTSGTNNEQF
clone size: .; V gene: TRBV3-1/TRBV3-2; J gene: TRBJ2-7; CDR3 protein: ASSHADEQY
clone size: .; V gene: TRBV23-1; J gene: TRBJ1-1; CDR3 protein: ASSQSERVQSGLNTEAF
clone size: .; V gene: TRBV24-1; J gene: TRBJ2-1; CDR3 protein: ATSGGLAKRNEQF
clone size: few; V gene: TRBV10-3; J gene: TRBJ2-5; CDR3 protein: AISAGEQETQY
clone size: .; V gene: TRBV7-9; J gene: TRBJ1-3; CDR3 protein: ASSLSGRNTIY
clone size: .; V gene: TRBV18; J gene: TRBJ1-3; CDR3 protein: ASSPGQHSGNTIY
clone size: .; V gene: TRBV10-2; J gene: TRBJ2-2; CDR3 protein: ASSLTGTSGTGELF
clone size: .; V gene: TRBV11-3; J gene: TRBJ2-1; CDR3 protein: ASSFRPLTSGSDEQF
clone size: .; V gene: TRBV19; J gene: TRBJ1-2; CDR3 protein: ASSILTVEYGYT
clone size: .; V gene: TRBV25-1; J gene: TRBJ1-1; CDR3 protein: ASSRTGGTEAF
clone size: .; V gene: TRBV11-1; J gene: TRBJ1-1; CDR3 protein: ASSLWGSGTEAF
clone size: .; V gene: TRBV29-1; J gene: TRBJ2-1; CDR3 protein: SVDGTSGSRNEQF
clone size: .; V gene: TRBV3-1/TRBV3-2; J gene: TRBJ2-1; CDR3 protein: ASSRVASPSNEQF
clone size: .; V gene: TRBV3-1/TRBV3-2; J gene: TRBJ2-1; CDR3 protein: ASSQVQGEVYNEQF
clone size: .; V gene: TRBV4-2; J gene: TRBJ2-2; CDR3 protein: ASSLGLNTGELF
clone size: .; V gene: TRBV7-8; J gene: TRBJ1-2; CDR3 protein: ASSLARGSGYT
clone size: .; V gene: TRBV28; J gene: TRBJ2-3; CDR3 protein: ASSPSSPADTQY
clone size: .; V gene: TRBV6-1; J gene: TRBJ1-6; CDR3 protein: ASSELGTGKSPLH
clone size: .; V gene: TRBV12-3/TRBV12-4; J gene: TRBJ1-1; CDR3 protein: ASSFTVRTEAF
clone size: .; V gene: TRBV19; J gene: TRBJ2-2; CDR3 protein: ASRTTATGGELF
clone size: .; V gene: TRBV10-2; J gene: TRBJ1-2; CDR3 protein: ASSGGTAVGRT
clone size: .; V gene: TRBV27; J gene: TRBJ1-3; CDR3 protein: ASSPRVGLGNTIY
clone size: once; V gene: TRBV29-1; J gene: TRBJ1-2; CDR3 protein: SGTTGDHGYT
clone size: .; V gene: TRBV28; J gene: TRBJ2-1; CDR3 protein: ASNPLGSSYNEQF
clone size: .; V gene: TRBV6-5; J gene: TRBJ1-5; CDR3 protein: ASSYSGGGQPQH
clone size: .; V gene: TRBV5-1; J gene: TRBJ1-4; CDR3 protein: ASSRTGVPANEKLF
clone size: .; V gene: TRBV7-9; J gene: TRBJ2-3; CDR3 protein: ASSLEGRLAGDTQY
clone size: .; V gene: TRBV30; J gene: TRBJ1-3; CDR3 protein: AWTGRGPHSGNTIY
clone size: .; V gene: TRBV5-4; J gene: TRBJ1-3; CDR3 protein: ASSLQGSRGNTIY
clone size: .; V gene: TRBV30; J gene: TRBJ2-1; CDR3 protein: AWEGGGALYNEQF
clone size: once; V gene: TRBV24-1; J gene: TRBJ2-1; CDR3 protein: ATSEARQGSYNEQF
clone size: .; V gene: TRBV7-3; J gene: TRBJ1-1; CDR3 protein: ASSLSRGTEAF
clone size: .; V gene: TRBV3-1/TRBV3-2; J gene: TRBJ1-4; CDR3 protein: ASSPGQGYEKLF
clone size: .; V gene: TRBV4-2; J gene: TRBJ2-5; CDR3 protein: ASSLETGGQETQY
clone size: once; V gene: TRBV6-2/TRBV6-3; J gene: TRBJ2-3; CDR3 protein: ASSYSLAGGDTDTQY